The 20 T cell receptor beta chains below all came from one sample that was sequenced in a study of breast tumors, draining lymph nodes, adjacent tissues. TCRdb independently ran MiXCR on the multiplex PCR reads; one entry per CDR3 protein. The table has approximately 300,000 distinct CDR3 sequences, 30% to 35% seen once. Axillary draining lymph nodes of breast cancer patients supplied the node samples. The sequenced sample consisted of axillary lymph node tissue. These receptors were taken from a female donor with breast cancer. Some clones in this sample may be carry-over from other donors' samples.

The chain uses TRBV2 and TRBJ1-2; D possibly corresponds to TRBD1 (5 bases). The germline V and J ends were trimmed by 5 bases and 0 bases, with 13 bases remaining between them. The CDR3 runs 15 residues. Germline values: CDR1 SNHLY, CDR2 FYNNEI. The CDR3 nucleotides are TGTGCCAGCAGTCCCCACGGGGGGACTAACTATGGCTACACCTTC. Protein product: CASSPHGGTNYGYTF.

This clonotype was counted at least ten times. This rearrangement joins TRBV24-1 to TRBJ2-7; D is unresolved. V lost 9 bases, J lost 5 bases, and 19 bases lay in between. Germline loops: CDR1 KGHDR, CDR2 SFDVKD. The CDR3 extends over 14 amino acids. In DNA form, the CDR3 reads TGTGCCACCTCACACCCCGGGCAGAAGGACGAGCAGTACTTC. Its protein is CATSHPGQKDEQYF.

The table lists this clonotype with many counts. The chain is built from TRBV19 and TRBJ1-4; D is perhaps TRBD1 (5 bases). The CDR3 runs to 16 residues. Trimming took 5 bases from V and 0 from J, leaving 13 bases between them. CDR1 is LNHDA, CDR2 SQIVND, per germline (reference sequence). CDR3 residues: CASSGRGIATNEKLFF. The CDR3 DNA reads as TGTGCCAGTAGTGGGCGGGGGATTGCAACTAATGAAAAACTGTTTTTT.

This clonotype has a count of ten or more. This chain joins TRBV10-3 and TRBJ2-5; TRBD1 aligns across 8 bases. CDR1 and CDR2 from the germline V gene are ENHRY and SYGVKD. V lost 4 bases, J lost 4 bases, and 5 bases stayed unmatched. The CDR3 length is 14 residues. CDR3 nucleotides: TGTGCCATCAGTGGGTCAGGGGGCGCAGAGACCCAGTACTTC. Translation: CAISGSGGAETQYF.

This clonotype was seen ten or more times. The chain carries TRBV12-3 or TRBV12-4 and TRBJ2-7; TRBD2 might be the D (5 bases). V was trimmed by 6 bases and J by 0 bases, leaving 12 bases between them. This CDR3 has 14 residues. In nucleotides, the CDR3 is TGTGCCAGCAGCTCCTTGGGGAGCTCCTACGAGCAGTACTTC. It specifies CASSSLGSSYEQYF.

As for this clonotype: Given a much more abundant clone one base away, this may be a read error. The rearrangement uses TRBV20-1 and TRBJ2-3, with TRBD1 as a possible D gene (5 bases). The germline CDR1 and CDR2 sequences are DFQATT and SNEGSKA (reference sequence). The V gene lost 3 bases and the J gene lost 3 bases, with 16 bases spanning the gap. CDR3 length: 15 amino acids. CDR3 region: CSASSRDSGTDTQYF. In DNA, the CDR3 is TGCAGTGCTAGCTCCAGGGATTCTGGGACAGATACGCAGTATTTT.

The V gene is TRBV7-9, the J gene TRBJ2-3; 7 bases line up with TRBD1. The V segment lost 5 bases and the J segment 11 bases; nucleotides outside the gene matches: 19. CDR1 is SEHNR and CDR2 is FQNEAQ in the germline V gene (reference sequence). The CDR3 sequence is 16 residues long. The CDR3 reads CASSPRAGQAGNEQYF. In DNA form, the CDR3 reads TGTGCCAGCAGCCCCCGCGCCGGACAGGCGGGCAATGAGCAGTATTTT. Using reference TRBV7-9 and TRBJ2-3 for the parts outside the CDR3, the full variable domain is DTGVSQNPRHKITKRGQNVTFRCDPISEHNRLYWYRQTLGQGPEFLTYFQNEAQLEKSRLLSDRFSAERPKGSFSTLEIQRTEQGDSAMYLCASSPRAGQAGNEQYFGPGTRLTVL.

This clonotype appeared many times. V and J are TRBV5-8 and TRBJ2-1; TRBD2 might be the D (6 bases). Germline V gene sequence: CDR1 SGHTS, CDR2 YDEGEE. The CDR3 has 15 amino acids. Trimming cost V 0 bases and J 6 bases, with 13 bases left between them. CDR3 nucleotide sequence: TGTGCCAGCAGCTTGGATAGTAGCGGAATCAATGAGCAGTTCTTC. Translation gives CASSLDSSGINEQFF.

This clonotype was counted between two and nine times. The junction and the germline gene differ at one end; a read error may be behind it. The chain couples TRBV11-2 to TRBJ2-7; TRBD2 aligns across 11 bases. The V gene's germline CDR1 is SGHAT and CDR2 FQNNGV. CDR3 length: 16 amino acids. The CDR3 DNA follows: TGTGCCAGCAGCCGTGGGACTAGCGGAGGCGAATACGAGCGGTACTTC. Protein: CASSRGTSGGEYERYF.

The rearrangement uses TRBV11-2 and TRBJ1-1; weak D call: TRBD1 (6 bases). The CDR3 is 14 residues long. Germline V CDR1 and CDR2: SGHAT, FQNNGV. V lost 4 bases to trimming and J lost 1 base, with 10 bases between them. The CDR3 DNA reads TGTGCCAGCAGCTCCGACAGGAGGAACACTGAAGCTTTCTTT. This translates into CASSSDRRNTEAFF.

In this sample, this clonotype turned up a few times. The chain joins TRBV9 to TRBJ2-3; tentative D call: TRBD1 (5 bases). Germline V gene data show CDR1 as SGDLS and CDR2 as YYNGEE. The CDR3 runs to 14 residues. V was pared by 3 bases and J by 4 bases, with 12 bases between. The CDR3 protein is CASSEGSTPDTQYF. CDR3 in DNA: TGTGCCAGCAGCGAGGGGTCAACCCCAGATACGCAGTATTTT.

This clonotype was observed many times. This rearrangement joins TRBV19 to TRBJ2-7; the match to TRBD1 covers 9 bases. This CDR3 has 13 amino acids. CDR1 and CDR2 (germline): LNHDA, SQIVND (reference sequence). J gave up 4 bases and V 8 bases, and 6 bases lay outside the gene matches. The CDR3: CASVQGAGYEQYF. CDR3 DNA sequence: TGTGCCAGTGTACAGGGGGCGGGTTACGAGCAGTACTTC.

This clonotype was seen ten or more times. This sequence joins TRBV10-3 and TRBJ1-5; 7 nucleotides align to TRBD1. Trimming cost V 6 bases and J 0 bases; bases outside gene matches: 2. CDR3 length equals 14 residues. Germline CDR1 ENHRY, CDR2 SYGVKD. In nucleotides, the CDR3 is TGTGCCATCAGGGGACAGTATAGCAATCAGCCCCAGCATTTT. Translating gives CAIRGQYSNQPQHF.

This clonotype was found many times. The rearrangement uses TRBV11-2 and TRBJ2-3; D possibly uses TRBD1 or TRBD2 (6 bases each). V gave up 8 bases and J gave up 1 base, with 10 bases separating them. The CDR3 loop spans 13 amino acids. In germline, CDR1 is SGHAT, CDR2 FQNNGV. Written as DNA, the CDR3 is TGTGCCAGCGAGGAGGGGGGCACAGATACGCAGTATTTT. Its translation: CASEEGGTDTQYF.

A note on this clonotype: This may arise from a read error, as a much more abundant clone is one base away. CDR3 sequence: CASEGLGKSEQFF. CDR3 in DNA: TGCGCCAGCGAAGGACTAGGTAAGAGTGAGCAGTTCTTC. The chain joins TRBV5-1 to TRBJ2-1; 7 nucleotides match TRBD2. The CDR3 spans 13 residues. After removal of 7 bases from V and 9 bases from J, the junction contained 10 bases not matched to a gene. Germline V gives CDR1 SGHRS, CDR2 YFSETQ.

Comments on this clonotype: Possible read error: a much larger clone is one base away. The genes are TRBV6-1 and TRBJ2-2, with 11 bases fitting TRBD2. The germline gives CDR1 MNHNS, CDR2 SASEGT. This CDR3 is built from 15 residues. CDR3 sequence: CAGRTGTSGTGELFF. CDR3 DNA: TGTGCCGGCAGAACCGGGACTAGCGGCACCGGGGAGCTGTTTTTT.

This clonotype was seen many times. The rearrangement uses TRBV20-1 and TRBJ1-4; a possible D gene is TRBD1 (5 bases). Trimming cost V 6 bases and J 4 bases, with 9 bases left between them. Germline V gene sequence: CDR1 DFQATT, CDR2 SNEGSKA (reference sequence). CDR3 size: 12 residues. The CDR3 region has the DNA TGCAGTGCGGCAGGGCGTAATGAAAAACTGTTTTTT. Translating gives CSAAGRNEKLFF.

The chain combines TRBV6-5 with TRBJ1-1; TRBD1 matches 7 bases. With V trimmed by 4 bases and J by 3 bases, 5 bases remained unmatched. CDR1 MNHEY and CDR2 SVGAGI come from the germline V gene. The CDR3 length is 14 residues. CDR3 loop: CASSLYRGYTEAFF. Written as DNA, the CDR3 is TGTGCCAGCAGTTTGTACAGGGGTTACACTGAAGCTTTCTTT.

This clonotype was observed a few times. A much larger clone lies a single base off, so this may be a read error. This chain uses TRBV9 with TRBJ1-6, with D maybe TRBD1 (6 bases). Looked up from germline, CDR1 is SGDLS and CDR2 is YYNGEE. This CDR3 spans 15 amino acids. The CDR3 bases are TGTGCCAGCTCGGTGGGGGGCGCGGAGAATTCACCCCCCCACTTT. The encoded protein is CASSVGGAENSPPHF.

This clonotype was seen many times. This rearrangement joins TRBV10-3 to TRBJ2-1; weak D call: TRBD2 (6 bases). This CDR3 has 16 residues. Germline CDR1 ENHRY, CDR2 SYGVKD. V was clipped by 2 bases and J by 0 bases, with 11 bases between them. The CDR3 here is CAISERLGSSYNEQFF. The CDR3 DNA sequence: TGTGCCATCAGTGAGCGACTCGGGAGCTCCTACAATGAGCAGTTCTTC.